This paragraph reports one T cell receptor beta chain. Per the germline V gene, CDR1 is SEHNR and CDR2 is FQNEAQ (reference sequence). Deletions cut 5 bases from V and 3 bases from J, with 14 bases between. The CDR3 is 14 amino acids. The sample comes from a study of T cells in localized non-small cell lung cancer. The repertoire was sequenced with immunoSEQ multiplex PCR; TCRdb's copy has only in-frame clones and lacks some. The data show tens of thousands of clones, roughly 87% seen once. The source of this sequence is a woman aged 40-69 years with stage I lung adenocarcinoma. The chain employs TRBV7-9 and TRBJ2-7, with D possibly called TRBD1 or TRBD2 (5 bases each). Sequenced here: peripheral blood, sampled before any cancer treatment. The CDR3: CASSLQGPSYEQYF. The CDR3 DNA reads as TGTGCCAGCAGCCTTCAGGGACCCAGCTACGAGCAGTACTTC.